The 8 T cell receptor beta chains in this list originate from one sample, sequenced in a study of blood T cells in healthy people across ages. Using a J-beta primer mix together with a sample-barcoded 5' primer, a second PCR was run for roughly 7 to 12 cycles. Via MiXCR, TCRdb re-called the 5' RACE reads, giving one row per CDR3 protein. The sample has 800,000 or so distinct CDR3 sequences; around 62% are singletons. The sample was blood. Source of these receptors: a man between 25 and 39 years old in good health.

The chain carries TRBV9 and TRBJ2-7, with D possibly matching TRBD2 (5 bases). The CDR3 length is 14 residues. Germline-derived CDR1 and CDR2 are SGDLS and YYNGEE. With 0 bases removed from V and 2 bases from J, the gap between germline ends came to 9 bases. CDR3 coding DNA: TGTGCCAGCAGCGTAGAAGAGGGCCCCTACGAGCAGTACTTC. Its translation is CASSVEEGPYEQYF.

V is TRBV6-2 or TRBV6-3 and J is TRBJ2-5; D is tentatively TRBD1 or TRBD2 (5 bases each). The DNA end lines up better with TRBJ2-7; the J call may be wrong. The CDR3 length is 13 residues. CDR1 and CDR2 (germline): MNHEY, SVGEGT. CDR3 in DNA: TGTGCCAGCAGTTACGGTTGGGGGTACGAGCAGTACTTC. Translating it yields CASSYGWGYEQYF.

The gene calls are TRBV28 and TRBJ1-2, with TRBD1 matching over 8 bases. Germline CDR1 and CDR2: MDHEN and SYDVKM. V gave up 4 bases and J gave up 6 bases; unmatched junction bases: 10. The length of the CDR3 is 15 residues. The CDR3 region is CASSCPQQGENGYTF. The CDR3 nucleotides are TGTGCCAGCAGTTGCCCTCAACAGGGGGAGAATGGCTACACCTTC.

The chain has TRBV25-1 and TRBJ2-7; TRBD1 might be the D (5 bases). The CDR3 runs 12 residues. The V gene lost 1 base and the J gene lost 6 bases, with 7 bases spanning the gap. Germline V CDR1 and CDR2: MGHDK, SYGVNS. This CDR3 is CASSEWGGEQYF. The CDR3 coding sequence is TGTGCCAGCAGTGAATGGGGCGGCGAGCAGTACTTC.

V is TRBV2 and J is TRBJ2-3; TRBD2 is a possible D gene (6 bases). CDR3 size: 13 residues. The V end lost 11 bases, the J end lost 3 bases, and 15 bases lay between the germline ends. Germline V gene data show CDR1 as SNHLY and CDR2 as FYNNEI. The CDR3: CAGPGGATDTQYF. The CDR3 DNA is TGTGCCGGTCCGGGCGGGGCGACAGATACGCAGTATTTT.

A note on this clonotype: This may arise from a read error, as a much more abundant clone is one base away. The chain combines TRBV28 with TRBJ2-1, with no clear D. The CDR3 length is 14 residues. In germline, CDR1 is MDHEN, CDR2 SYDVKM. The CDR3 DNA reads TGTGCCAGCGGTTTGACCGCCGCCAACAATGAGCAGTTCTTC. Translated, it gives CASGLTAANNEQFF.

The rearrangement uses TRBV4-3 and TRBJ1-2; 7 positions agree with TRBD1. Germline values: CDR1 LGHNA, CDR2 YSLEER. This CDR3 contains 15 residues. The J segment lost 0 bases and the V segment lost 3 bases, leaving 4 bases of the junction unmatched. CDR3 amino acids: CASSQGQNPNYGYTF. In DNA form, the CDR3 reads TGCGCCAGCAGCCAGGGACAGAACCCTAACTATGGCTACACCTTC.

The chain couples TRBV10-2 to TRBJ2-4; 9 nucleotides align to TRBD1. Gene TRBJ2-7 matches the end of the DNA better, so the J call may be wrong. CDR1 and CDR2 (germline): WSHSY, SAAADI. The CDR3 runs to 14 residues. The CDR3 is CASSDAGQGYEQYF. Written as DNA, the CDR3 is TGCGCCAGCAGTGATGCGGGACAGGGTTACGAGCAGTACTTC.